This TCR beta chain was captured in a study of blood T cell repertoires in COVID-19. Whole-study context: Samples of COVID-19 (acute and convalescent) were obtained from the United States, Italy and Spain. T cells, B-cell-depleted T cells, or PBMCs provided the cDNA or gDNA that served as material.

The CDR3 is 12 residues long. Comment on this clone: An end of the junction does not agree with germline; a read error may underlie this.

Original processing notes: Reference gene primer amplification gave nucleated cell count estimates. Clones were read by immunoSEQ multiplex PCR, and TCRdb kept only the in-frame ones, dropping some. The V and J calls and clone size were taken over from that table, and D and trimming were inferred from the DNA. The data contain a few hundred thousand clones, about 91% of them singletons. Sequenced sample: peripheral blood. The TCR originated in a woman aged 30 to 39 who had recovered from COVID-19. This chain joins TRBV12-3 or TRBV12-4 and TRBJ2-1, with a weak D call TRBD2 (6 bases). The CDR3 coding sequence is TGTGCCGGCAGGGACTTCTACAATGAGCAGTTCTTC. Amino acid sequence: CAGRDFYNEQFF.